Shown below are 9 T cell receptor beta chains from a single sample sequenced in a study of identical twins. One entry per CDR3 protein, called by TCRdb with MiXCR from the 5' RACE reads. This sample has 450,000 to 650,000 distinct CDR3 sequences, with around a tenth found just once. This sample also belongs to another study, concerning yellow fever vaccine responses in identical twins.

Sequencing used PBMCs. These receptors originate from a young woman in good health.

The rearrangement links TRBV7-9 to TRBJ1-4, with D possibly being TRBD1 (5 bases). Germline assignment: CDR1 SEHNR and CDR2 FQNEAQ (reference sequence). V shed 5 bases and J shed 5 bases, with 15 bases lying between them. CDR3 length: 15 amino acids. CDR3 loop: CASSPLRQTNEKLFF. The CDR3 nucleotides read TGTGCCAGCAGCCCACTCAGACAGACAAATGAAAAACTGTTTTTT.

This chain uses TRBV12-3 or TRBV12-4 with TRBJ1-4; D remains unclear. CDR3 length: 16 residues. V lost 0 bases, J lost 5 bases, and 13 bases lay in between. In DNA, the CDR3 is TGTGCCAGCAGTTTAGCGCTGTCAGAACTGAATGAAAAACTGTTTTTT. This translates into CASSLALSELNEKLFF.

Note on this clonotype: This may stem from a read error, because a much larger clone lies one nucleotide away. This chain links TRBV11-2 with TRBJ2-2; D remains unclear. CDR3 size: 17 residues. The V end was cut by 0 bases, the J end by 4 bases, with 15 bases between. CDR1 and CDR2 from the germline V gene are SGHAT and FQNNGV. Here the CDR3 reads CASSLDLERSSTGELFF. The DNA for the CDR3 is TGTGCCAGCAGCTTAGACTTGGAAAGATCGTCCACCGGGGAGCTGTTTTTT.

The rearrangement uses TRBV20-1 and TRBJ2-7, with 8 positions matching TRBD2. The trim removed 5 bases at V and 6 bases at J, leaving 9 bases unmatched. CDR1 and CDR2 from the germline V gene are DFQATT and SNEGSKA (reference sequence). The CDR3 loop spans 13 amino acids. The CDR3 spells CSAFRTSPPEQYF. CDR3 sequence (DNA): TGCAGTGCTTTCAGGACTAGCCCTCCCGAGCAGTACTTC.

This clonotype was found many times. V and J are TRBV10-3 and TRBJ1-1; TRBD1 matches 11 bases. Germline CDR1 ENHRY, CDR2 SYGVKD. V shed 6 bases, J shed 5 bases, and the junction held 5 bases outside the gene matches. The CDR3 runs 14 residues. CDR3 bases: TGTGCCATCAGGGTAGGACAGGGGGCGACTGAAGCTTTCTTT. Its protein product is CAIRVGQGATEAFF.

The chain recombines TRBV29-1 with TRBJ1-2; D may be TRBD1 (6 bases). Germline V CDR1 and CDR2: SQVTM, ANQGSEA. The CDR3 runs to 14 residues. V lost 6 bases and J lost 0, with 14 bases in between. CDR3 in amino acids: CSVGGHNPNYGYTF. In nucleotides, the CDR3 is TGCAGCGTGGGGGGACACAACCCTAACTATGGCTACACCTTC.

The DNA for the CDR3 is TGTGCCAGCAGTTTGCAGGCCCCGCTATTAAATGAGCAGTTCTTC. This gives the protein CASSLQAPLLNEQFF. The V and J genes are TRBV28 and TRBJ2-1, with D unclear. V lost 3 bases and J lost 7, with 16 bases in between. CDR1 is MDHEN, CDR2 SYDVKM, per germline. The CDR3 totals 15 residues.

There are a few counts of this clonotype. The chain carries TRBV28 and TRBJ2-7, with 8 bases that match TRBD1. The ends lost 7 bases at V and 2 bases at J; junction bases unmatched: 13. Germline-derived CDR1 and CDR2 are MDHEN and SYDVKM. CDR3 length equals 16 residues. The CDR3 loop is CASTGSRTGKTYEQYF. The CDR3 DNA reads TGTGCCAGCACCGGGTCGCGGACAGGGAAGACCTACGAGCAGTACTTC. Full variable domain (missing parts from reference TRBV28 and TRBJ2-7): DVKVTQSSRYLVKRTGEKVFLECVQDMDHENMFWYRQDPGLGLRLIYFSYDVKMKEKGDIPEGYSVSREKKERFSLILESASTNQTSMYLCASTGSRTGKTYEQYFGPGTRLTVT.

This clonotype has a handful of counts. The chain carries TRBV20-1 and TRBJ2-1, with 8 bases matching TRBD1. The CDR3 runs to 12 residues. Unmatched junction bases numbered 3, after V lost 6 bases and J lost 5 bases. CDR1 and CDR2 from the germline V gene are DFQATT and SNEGSKA (reference sequence). CDR3 residues: CSAWTGNNEQFF. Written as DNA, the CDR3 is TGCAGTGCGTGGACAGGGAACAATGAGCAGTTCTTC.